Listed below are T cell receptor beta chains from one sample, sequenced in a study of brain T cells in children with intractable seizures. This table comes from immunoSEQ multiplex PCR, and its TCRdb copy is limited to in-frame clones, with some not included. The sample lists some 76,000 clones, more than 85% occurring once. This material consisted of peripheral blood, taken at surgery. Every receptor here comes from a boy less than two years old with tuberous sclerosis and intractable seizures. Both conserved end residues are trimmed from each CDR3. The order of the fields is J gene, V gene, D gene, CDR3 protein. D genes are given only for firm matches.

TRBJ2-7	TRBV11-3	TRBD2	ASSPREGGYEQY
TRBJ1-2	TRBV12-3/TRBV12-4	TRBD1	ASSLGQGGGYT
TRBJ2-1	TRBV5-3	NA	ARSLQGNEQF
TRBJ1-3	TRBV7-2	NA	ASRDMEGLSGNTIY
TRBJ1-2	TRBV3-1/TRBV3-2	NA	ASSPGPANYGYT
TRBJ2-5	TRBV6-4	NA	ASPGRTAGTQY
TRBJ2-3	TRBV3-1/TRBV3-2	NA	ASSPSTDTQY
TRBJ1-1	TRBV14	NA	ASSQEPRLNTEAF
TRBJ2-1	TRBV24-1	TRBD2	ATSDFAGGSGNEQF
TRBJ2-5	TRBV2	TRBD1	ASSTPPTGGQTQY
TRBJ2-7	TRBV20-1	TRBD2	SASRLAGGNEQY
TRBJ2-5	TRBV19	TRBD2	ASSIAGAHQETQY
TRBJ2-2	TRBV25-1	NA	ASSPQWGHLNTGELF
TRBJ1-5	TRBV5-1	NA	ASSLDSSSNQPRH
TRBJ1-5	TRBV19	TRBD1	ASSPKGTEIYSNQPQH
TRBJ1-5	TRBV30	TRBD1	AWSPGQGPNQPQH
TRBJ2-7	TRBV12-3/TRBV12-4	NA	ASSLGDSYEQY
TRBJ2-3	TRBV4-1	TRBD1	ASSPNPDRALTDTQY
TRBJ2-3	TRBV30	NA	AWSVLARRGTDTQY
TRBJ2-4	TRBV5-1	TRBD1	ASSLRTGSKNIQY
TRBJ2-3	TRBV6-1	NA	ASSEGPSLRDTQY
TRBJ1-1	TRBV13	NA	ASSKPTTEAF